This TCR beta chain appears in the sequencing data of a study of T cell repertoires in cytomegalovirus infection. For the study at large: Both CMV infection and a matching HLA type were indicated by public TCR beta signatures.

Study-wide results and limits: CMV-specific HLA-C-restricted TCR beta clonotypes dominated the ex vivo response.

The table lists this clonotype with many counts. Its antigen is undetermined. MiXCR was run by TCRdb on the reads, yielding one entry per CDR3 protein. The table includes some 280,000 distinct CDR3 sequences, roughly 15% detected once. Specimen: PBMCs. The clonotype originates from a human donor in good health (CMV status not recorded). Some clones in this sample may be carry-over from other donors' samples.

The chain's CDR3 is CASSNPGQGYELFF. In DNA, the CDR3 is TGCGCCAGCAGCAACCCGGGACAGGGGTACGAACTGTTTTTT. The rearrangement joins TRBV4-1 to TRBJ1-4; 10 bases agree with TRBD1. The CDR3 covers 14 residues. Germline V gene data show CDR1 as MGHRA and CDR2 as YSYEKL. With V trimmed by 5 bases and J by 12 bases, 9 bases remained unmatched.